This T cell receptor beta chain was found in a study of shared clonotypes between healthy human individuals. Study-wide results and limits: Genetic and exposure-history diversity was limited by the few donors.

Germline lookup yields CDR1 SGHTS and CDR2 YDEGEE. V lost 0 bases and J lost 4, with 7 bases in between. This CDR3 contains 14 residues. The donor cohort consisted entirely of Caucasian adults residing in Nashville, Tennessee. Comment on this clone: The antigen remains unidentified.

The data were produced by immunoSEQ multiplex PCR, yet TCRdb's version contains in-frame clones alone and is incomplete. This table holds 400,000 to 550,000 clones, around 80% found once. The sequencing input was PBMCs. V is TRBV5-8 and J is TRBJ2-2; either TRBD1 or TRBD2 may fit D (5 bases each). This TCR derives from a woman aged 40 to 50 in good health. Some clones in this sample may be carry-over from other donors' samples. CDR3 DNA sequence: TGTGCCAGCAGCTTGGAGAGGGGCACCGGGGAGCTGTTTTTT. Translating it yields CASSLERGTGELFF.